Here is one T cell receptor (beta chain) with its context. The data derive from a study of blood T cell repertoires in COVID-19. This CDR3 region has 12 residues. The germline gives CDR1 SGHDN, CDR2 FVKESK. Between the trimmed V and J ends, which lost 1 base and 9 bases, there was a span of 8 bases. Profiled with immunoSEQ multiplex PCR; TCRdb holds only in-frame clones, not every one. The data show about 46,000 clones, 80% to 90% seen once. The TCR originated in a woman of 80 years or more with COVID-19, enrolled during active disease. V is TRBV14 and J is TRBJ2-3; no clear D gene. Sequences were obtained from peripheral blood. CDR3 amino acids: CASSQALKTQYF. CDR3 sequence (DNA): TGTGCCAGCAGCCAAGCACTTAAAACGCAGTATTTT.